This T cell receptor beta chain emerged from a study of cytomegalovirus exposure and HLA in healthy donors. This clone was counted a single time. What it binds is unknown. 13 Jbeta primers and 60 Vbeta primers were used for the PCR. The table came from immunoSEQ multiplex PCR; TCRdb's copy has only in-frame clones and leaves some out. The sample records 200,000 to 250,000 clones, 82% being singletons. Notes on the study in general: Based on reports, TCR beta sequences accurately predicted HLA-A and HLA-B alleles for most subjects. Common viral pathogens (according to a later analysis) appeared linked to several of the most significant clusters. Later, TCR association rates were found to vary by HLA locus, highest for DRB1 and lowest for HLA-C. The listing of 160 or so TCR beta chains classed them as cytomegalovirus-associated.

The sequence was collected from a woman aged 40 to 50 in good health and CMV-seropositive. Specimen: PBMCs.

CDR3 residues: CAWTRDYTDTQYF. DNA for the CDR3: TGTGCCTGGACCCGGGACTACACAGATACGCAGTATTTT. The V call is TRBV30, the J call TRBJ2-3; 7 bases match TRBD2. CDR1 is GTSNPN and CDR2 is SVGIG in the germline V gene (reference sequence). This CDR3 has 13 residues. V dropped 4 bases and J dropped 2; count of bases not matched to a gene: 3.